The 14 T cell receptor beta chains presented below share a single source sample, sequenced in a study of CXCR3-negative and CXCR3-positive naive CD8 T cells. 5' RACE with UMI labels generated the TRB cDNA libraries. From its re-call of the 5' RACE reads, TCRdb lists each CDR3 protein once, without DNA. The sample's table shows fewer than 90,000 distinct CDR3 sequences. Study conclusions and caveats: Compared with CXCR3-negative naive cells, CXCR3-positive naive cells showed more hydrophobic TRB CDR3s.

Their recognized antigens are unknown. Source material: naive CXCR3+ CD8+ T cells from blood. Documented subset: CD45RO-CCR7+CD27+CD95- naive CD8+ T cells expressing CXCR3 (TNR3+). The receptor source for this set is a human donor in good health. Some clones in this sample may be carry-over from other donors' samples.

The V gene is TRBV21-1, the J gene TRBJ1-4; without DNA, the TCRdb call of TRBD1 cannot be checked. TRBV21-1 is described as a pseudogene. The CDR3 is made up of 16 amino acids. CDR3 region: CASSKALNPGTEKLFF.

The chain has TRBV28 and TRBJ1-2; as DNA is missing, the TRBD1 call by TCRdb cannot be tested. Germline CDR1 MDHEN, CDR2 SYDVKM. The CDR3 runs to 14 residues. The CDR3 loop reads CASSLWDRGYGYTF.

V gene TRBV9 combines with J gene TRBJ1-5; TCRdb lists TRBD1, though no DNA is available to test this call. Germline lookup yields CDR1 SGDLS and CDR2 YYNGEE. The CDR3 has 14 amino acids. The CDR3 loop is CASSGGQGGQPQHF.

CDR3 protein: CASSLSGDYEQYF. The chain combines TRBV28 with TRBJ2-7. CDR3 length equals 13 residues. Looked up from germline, CDR1 is MDHEN and CDR2 is SYDVKM.

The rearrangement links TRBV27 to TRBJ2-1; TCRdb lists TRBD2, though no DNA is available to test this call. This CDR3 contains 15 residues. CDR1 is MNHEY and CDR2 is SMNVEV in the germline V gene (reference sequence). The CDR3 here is CASSLGYSGRGEQFF.

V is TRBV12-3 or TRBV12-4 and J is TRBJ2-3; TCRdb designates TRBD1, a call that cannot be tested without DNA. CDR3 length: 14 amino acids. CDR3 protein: CASSRTGYTDTQYF.

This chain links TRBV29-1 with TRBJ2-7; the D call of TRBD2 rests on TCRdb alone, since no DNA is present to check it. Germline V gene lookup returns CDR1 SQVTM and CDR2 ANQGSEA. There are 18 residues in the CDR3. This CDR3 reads CSVGTMREFPLISYEQYF.

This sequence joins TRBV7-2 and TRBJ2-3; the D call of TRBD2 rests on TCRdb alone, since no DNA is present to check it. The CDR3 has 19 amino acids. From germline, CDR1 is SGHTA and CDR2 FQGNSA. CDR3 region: CASSSTSRTRTDITDTQYF.

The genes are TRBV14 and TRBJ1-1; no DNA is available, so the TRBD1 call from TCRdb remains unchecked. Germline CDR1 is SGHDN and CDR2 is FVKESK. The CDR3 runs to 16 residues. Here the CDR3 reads CASSPPAAGPVTEAFF.

The CDR3 sequence is CSVLPNRDISYEQYF. The chain has TRBV29-1 and TRBJ2-7; as DNA is missing, the TRBD1 call by TCRdb cannot be tested. Per germline, CDR1 SQVTM and CDR2 ANQGSEA. This CDR3 is 15 amino acids long.

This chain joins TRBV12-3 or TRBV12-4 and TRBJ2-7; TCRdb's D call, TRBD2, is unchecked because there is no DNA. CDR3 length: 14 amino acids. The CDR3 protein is CASSPVPGRYEQYF.

This CDR3 is CASSQELGGAGGYTF. The V and J genes are TRBV4-2 and TRBJ1-2; the D call of TRBD1 rests on TCRdb alone, since no DNA is present to check it. The CDR3 has 15 amino acids. CDR1 LGHNA and CDR2 YNFKEQ come from the germline V gene.

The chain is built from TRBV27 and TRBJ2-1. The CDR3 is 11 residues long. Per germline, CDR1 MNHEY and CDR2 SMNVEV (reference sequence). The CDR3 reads CASSTYNEQFF.

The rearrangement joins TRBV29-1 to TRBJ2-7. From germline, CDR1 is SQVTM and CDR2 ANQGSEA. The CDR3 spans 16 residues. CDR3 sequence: CSVEDQSRSSDAEQYF.